Listed here are 8 T cell receptor beta chains from one sample, sequenced in a study of blood T cell repertoires in COVID-19. Produced via immunoSEQ multiplex PCR; TCRdb's table is partial and in-frame only. The table includes under 300,000 clones, 84% detected once. What was sequenced was PBMCs or T cells enriched from blood (not recorded which). Receptor source: a man aged 50-59 years who had recovered from COVID-19.

The V call is TRBV3-1 (or the pseudogene TRBV3-2), the J call TRBJ2-1; 10 nucleotides line up with TRBD1. Germline V lookup: CDR1 LGHDT, CDR2 YNNKEL (reference sequence). The CDR3 is made up of 19 amino acids. Unmatched junction bases numbered 16, after V lost 1 base and J lost 7 bases. CDR3 sequence reads: CASSQGGAIGGQGVNEQFF. The DNA of the CDR3 is TGTGCCAGCAGCCAAGGGGGAGCCATCGGTGGACAGGGGGTAAATGAGCAGTTCTTC.

The genes are TRBV28 and TRBJ2-7; D may be TRBD2 (5 bases). Germline CDR1 MDHEN, CDR2 SYDVKM. This CDR3 region has 15 residues. V was pared by 3 bases and J by 10 bases, with 22 bases between. CDR3 DNA: TGTGCCAGCAGTTTGGGCTTTACTAGAATCCTCGAACAGTACTTC. This encodes CASSLGFTRILEQYF.

This clone appeared a single time. This sequence joins TRBV30 and TRBJ1-2; TRBD1 aligns across 8 bases. The CDR3 consists of 15 residues. Germline values: CDR1 GTSNPN, CDR2 SVGIG (reference sequence). The ends lost 1 base at V and 2 bases at J; junction bases unmatched: 6. CDR3 coding DNA: TGTGCCTGGAGTGGGACAGGGTCTACGAACTATGGCTACACCTTC. This codes for CAWSGTGSTNYGYTF.

V and J are TRBV3-1 (or the pseudogene TRBV3-2) and TRBJ2-3; 12 nucleotides align to TRBD2. Trimming cost V 4 bases and J 2 bases; bases outside gene matches: 10. The CDR3 spans 18 residues. Per the germline V gene, CDR1 is LGHDT and CDR2 is YNNKEL (reference sequence). In nucleotides, the CDR3 is TGTGCCAGCAGCCTCCGACTAGCGGGAGTAGATGACACAGATACGCAGTATTTT. The encoded protein is CASSLRLAGVDDTDTQYF.

This clone turned up a few times. This chain uses TRBV21-1 with TRBJ1-2. TRBV21-1 is a listed pseudogene. There are 14 residues in the CDR3. The CDR3 region has the DNA TGTGCCAGCAGCAAAGTCCGGAGTCCATATGGCTACACCTTC. Its translation is CASSKVRSPYGYTF.

The chain combines TRBV7-8 with TRBJ1-2; TRBD1 agrees at 8 bases. The CDR3 runs 14 residues. V dropped 4 bases and J dropped 4; count of bases not matched to a gene: 5. Germline values: CDR1 SGHVS, CDR2 FQNEAQ. CDR3 loop: CASSYRDRSYGYTF. The CDR3, as DNA: TGTGCCAGCAGCTACAGGGACAGGAGCTATGGCTACACCTTC.

The J gene is TRBJ2-5, the V gene TRBV5-4; 7 bases fit TRBD2. V was pared by 2 bases and J by 3 bases, with 10 bases of the junction left unmatched. The germline CDR1 and CDR2 sequences are SGHNT and YYREEE (reference sequence). The CDR3 is made up of 16 amino acids. The CDR3 protein is CASSFTSGIGKETQYF. CDR3 DNA: TGTGCCAGCAGCTTCACCAGCGGGATAGGGAAAGAGACCCAGTACTTC.

This chain connects TRBV7-9 to TRBJ1-6; D is perhaps TRBD1 (5 bases). Germline V gives CDR1 SEHNR, CDR2 FQNEAQ (reference sequence). The CDR3 loop spans 16 amino acids. The germline V and J ends were trimmed by 5 bases and 0 bases, with 11 bases remaining between them. CDR3 loop: CASSGAESSYNSPLHF. The CDR3 DNA is TGTGCCAGCAGCGGGGCAGAGAGCTCCTATAATTCACCCCTCCACTTT.